These 21 T cell receptor beta chains share one sample of origin, sequenced in a study of T cells in Graves' hyperthyroidism and ophthalmopathy (dated by TCRdb to about 2019). Library construction relied on multiplex PCR. Data came from an Illumina HiSeq 2000. The TCR beta CDR3 regions were amplified from RNA transcripts. For the first round of RT-PCR on the TCR CDR3, the HTBI primer set was used together with the Qiagen OneStep RT-PCR kit. Through fastp at Q25 and MiXCR, TCRdb rebuilt clones from the public reads, retaining in-frame beta chains. Rows are unified per CDR3 protein, each entry keeping the most common DNA and genes. The sample yields fewer than 400,000 distinct CDR3 sequences; over 12% were counted once. The biggest ten clones account for under 30% of the sample. Sequencing was carried out using blood. These receptors originate from a man aged 50 or older with Graves' ophthalmopathy.

This clonotype was found a few times. The gene calls are TRBV9 and TRBJ1-1; weak D call: TRBD1 (5 bases). The V and J ends lost 7 bases and 0 bases respectively, with 13 bases between them. From germline, CDR1 is SGDLS and CDR2 YYNGEE. The CDR3 runs to 14 residues. CDR3 amino acids: CASRPGLMNTEAFF. As DNA, the CDR3 is TGTGCCAGCCGTCCAGGGTTAATGAACACTGAAGCTTTCTTT.

This clonotype was observed a few times. This chain uses TRBV19 with TRBJ2-2; 7 bases are a match to TRBD1. The CDR3 sequence is 16 residues long. Germline V gene data show CDR1 as LNHDA and CDR2 as SQIVND (reference sequence). Trimming removed 3 bases from V and 3 bases from J; junction bases left unmatched: 7. For the CDR3, the DNA is TGTGCCAGTAGTATTTCGGCAGGGGGAGACACCGGGGAGCTGTTTTTT. Translated: CASSISAGGDTGELFF.

This clonotype was seen many times. The rearrangement joins TRBV28 to TRBJ1-4; 11 bases line up with TRBD1. V lost 5 bases and J lost 10; bases outside the gene matches: 3. Germline V gene lookup returns CDR1 MDHEN and CDR2 SYDVKM. CDR3 size: 13 residues. CDR3 nucleotide sequence: TGTGCCAGCAGTCCGGGACAGGGGGGAAAACTGTTTTTT. Residues: CASSPGQGGKLFF. Together with reference TRBV28 and TRBJ1-4, the CDR3 gives the full variable domain: DVKVTQSSRYLVKRTGEKVFLECVQDMDHENMFWYRQDPGLGLRLIYFSYDVKMKEKGDIPEGYSVSREKKERFSLILESASTNQTSMYLCASSPGQGGKLFFGSGTQLSVL.

In its sample, this clonotype was seen a few times. The chain links TRBV9 to TRBJ2-7; the match to TRBD2 covers 9 bases. CDR1 is SGDLS and CDR2 is YYNGEE in the germline V gene. The CDR3 spans 14 residues. V lost 4 bases, J lost 6 bases, and 8 bases stayed unmatched. The CDR3 loop reads CASSPEGLAGEQYF. In DNA, the CDR3 is TGTGCCAGCAGCCCGGAGGGACTAGCAGGCGAGCAGTACTTC.

The table lists this clonotype with many counts. This chain links TRBV12-3 or TRBV12-4 with TRBJ2-5; TRBD2 agrees at 13 bases. The CDR3 length is 14 residues. V lost 7 bases, J lost 13 bases, and 12 bases stayed unmatched. CDR3 nucleotide sequence: TGTGCCAGCATCCAGGCCGGGACTAGCGGGAAATGGTACTTC. Protein product: CASIQAGTSGKWYF.

DNA of the CDR3: TGTGCCAGTAGTATAGATCTTGGTAAGACCCAGTACTTC. Protein sequence: CASSIDLGKTQYF. The V call is TRBV19, the J call TRBJ2-5, with D hard to call. The CDR3 consists of 13 residues. The germline V and J ends were trimmed by 0 bases and 6 bases, with 8 bases remaining between them. CDR1 and CDR2 from the germline V gene are LNHDA and SQIVND (reference sequence). Full variable domain (outside the CDR3, taken from reference TRBV19 and TRBJ2-5): DGGITQSPKYLFRKEGQNVTLSCEQNLNHDAMYWYRQDPGQGLRLIYYSQIVNDFQKGDIAEGYSVSREKKESFPLTVTSAQKNPTAFYLCASSIDLGKTQYFGPGTRLLVL.

This clonotype was seen ten or more times. The V gene is TRBV30, the J gene TRBJ1-5; the D is unclear. Per germline, CDR1 GTSNPN and CDR2 SVGIG (reference sequence). The CDR3 is 16 amino acids. V gave up 0 bases and J gave up 2 bases, with 14 bases separating them. The CDR3 coding sequence is TGTGCCTGGAGTGTCGGTAAAAACTGGGGCAATCAGCCCCAGCATTTT. Translating it yields CAWSVGKNWGNQPQHF.

The chain recombines TRBV7-8 with TRBJ2-1; 9 positions agree with TRBD2. Trimming removed 7 bases from V and 5 bases from J; junction bases left unmatched: 12. The CDR3 extends over 16 amino acids. CDR1 is SGHVS and CDR2 is FQNEAQ in the germline V gene. CDR3 sequence reads: CASTRKTSGQNNEQFF. CDR3 sequence (DNA): TGTGCCAGCACCCGAAAGACTAGCGGTCAGAACAATGAGCAGTTCTTC.

The V gene is TRBV3-1, the J gene TRBJ2-5; maybe TRBD2 (6 bases). This CDR3 has 15 residues. Trimming stripped 5 bases from V and 3 bases from J, with 16 bases between. CDR1 is LGHDT and CDR2 is YNNKEL in the germline V gene (reference sequence). CDR3 loop: CASSLIGGNKETQYF. DNA of the CDR3: TGTGCCAGCAGCTTGATTGGGGGGAATAAAGAGACCCAGTACTTC.

In its sample, this clonotype was seen a few times. This sequence joins TRBV5-6 and TRBJ2-7; no clear D. This CDR3 contains 12 residues. Germline loops: CDR1 SGHDT, CDR2 YYEEEE. Trimming pared 6 bases from V and 3 bases from J, leaving 10 bases between. The CDR3 bases are TGTGCCAGCACCTATCAAAGCTACGAGCAGTACTTC. Translating gives CASTYQSYEQYF.

This clonotype was detected many times. The chain links TRBV6-2 or TRBV6-3 to TRBJ2-5; D might be TRBD1 (6 bases). The germline V gene has CDR1 MNHEY and CDR2 SVGEGT. This CDR3 contains 15 residues. Trimming cost V 5 bases and J 5 bases, with 18 bases left between them. The CDR3 here is CASSPLRGNQETQYF. The CDR3 nucleotides read TGTGCCAGCAGTCCGTTGAGGGGGAATCAGGAGACCCAGTACTTC.

This clonotype was counted ten times or more. The chain joins TRBV5-5 to TRBJ2-5; D might be TRBD2 (5 bases). There are 14 residues in the CDR3. Germline V lookup: CDR1 SGHKS, CDR2 YYEKEE (reference sequence). The ends were cut back, 0 bases at V and 5 bases at J, with 11 bases in the middle. Written as DNA, the CDR3 is TGTGCCAGCAGCTTGGATGGTGGCGGGGAGACCCAGTACTTC. Protein: CASSLDGGGETQYF.

This clonotype was observed many times. The chain has TRBV20-1 and TRBJ2-7, with TRBD1 matching over 10 bases. V shed 6 bases, J shed 4 bases, and the junction held 3 bases outside the gene matches. The length of the CDR3 is 12 residues. Germline CDR1 and CDR2: DFQATT and SNEGSKA (reference sequence). Written as DNA, the CDR3 is TGCAGTGCGACAGGGGGCAGGTACGAGCAGTACTTC. Translated: CSATGGRYEQYF.

The genes are TRBV9 and TRBJ1-2; 7 positions match TRBD1. Germline loops: CDR1 SGDLS, CDR2 YYNGEE. This CDR3 region has 15 residues. Trimming cost V 4 bases and J 3 bases; bases outside gene matches: 9. The CDR3 DNA sequence: TGTGCCAGCAGCCCAGGGGGAGGGCCCGACTATGGCTACACCTTC. Its protein product is CASSPGGGPDYGYTF.

This clonotype was detected only a few times. The CDR3 protein is CSVEAGGDRGLHEQYF. The CDR3, as DNA: TGCAGCGTTGAAGCAGGGGGGGACAGGGGGCTCCACGAGCAGTACTTC. The V gene is TRBV29-1, the J gene TRBJ2-7; TRBD1 matches at 12 bases. The CDR3 contains 16 residues. After removal of 1 base from V and 5 bases from J, the junction contained 9 bases not matched to a gene. Germline CDR1 SQVTM, CDR2 ANQGSEA.

In its sample, this clonotype was seen a few times. The rearrangement links TRBV20-1 to TRBJ2-2; unclear D gene. CDR3 length: 15 amino acids. Germline V gene data show CDR1 as DFQATT and CDR2 as SNEGSKA (reference sequence). V lost 6 bases, J lost 2 bases, and 16 bases lay in between. The CDR3 reads CSAAGLVLNTGELFF. Written as DNA, the CDR3 is TGCAGTGCAGCCGGGCTAGTTCTCAACACCGGGGAGCTGTTTTTT.

This clonotype was counted ten times or more. The CDR3 region is CASSQEGPGPSTDTQYF. The DNA for the CDR3 is TGCGCCAGCAGCCAAGAAGGGCCAGGGCCTAGCACAGATACGCAGTATTTT. The chain uses TRBV4-1 and TRBJ2-3; weak D call: TRBD1 (5 bases). The V gene's germline CDR1 is MGHRA and CDR2 YSYEKL. Between the trimmed V and J ends, which lost 0 bases and 0 bases, there was a span of 13 bases. CDR3 length: 17 amino acids.

This clonotype appeared many times. The chain carries TRBV5-1 and TRBJ2-5, with D maybe TRBD1 (5 bases). The germline CDR1 and CDR2 sequences are SGHRS and YFSETQ. The CDR3 has 14 amino acids. DNA for the CDR3: TGCACTTCCTCAGCACTGACAGCCCAAGAGACCCAGTACTTC. Its translation: CTSSALTAQETQYF.

This clonotype showed up many times. The chain couples TRBV20-1 to TRBJ1-1; D is perhaps TRBD1 (5 bases). CDR3 size: 14 residues. Trimming took off 6 bases at V and 1 base at J, with 15 bases between the two ends. CDR1 and CDR2 (germline): DFQATT, SNEGSKA (reference sequence). CDR3 nucleotides: TGCAGTGCCCAACCGGGACCCTGGAACACTGAAGCTTTCTTT. As protein: CSAQPGPWNTEAFF.

DNA for the CDR3: TGTGCCAGCAGTGGCACTGAAGCTTTCTTT. Its protein product is CASSGTEAFF. The chain has TRBV25-1 and TRBJ1-1; D remains ambiguous. V lost 4 bases, J lost 4 bases, and 1 base lay in between. This CDR3 has 10 amino acids. Germline V gene data show CDR1 as MGHDK and CDR2 as SYGVNS. Looking up the rest from reference TRBV25-1 and TRBJ1-1 gives the full variable domain: EADIYQTPRYLVIGTGKKITLECSQTMGHDKMYWYQQDPGMELHLIHYSYGVNSTEKGDLSSESTVSRIRTEHFPLTLESARPSHTSQYLCASSGTEAFFGQGTRLTVV.

This clonotype was seen a few times. This chain joins TRBV20-1 and TRBJ2-1; 8 bases are shared with TRBD1. The CDR3 is made up of 14 amino acids. Germline-derived CDR1 and CDR2 are DFQATT and SNEGSKA (reference sequence). V lost 3 bases, J lost 4 bases, and 5 bases stayed unmatched. This chain's CDR3 is CSARDRVHYNEQFF. The CDR3 DNA follows: TGCAGTGCTAGGGACAGGGTTCATTACAATGAGCAGTTCTTC.